This TCR beta chain comes out of a study of T-cell memory formation after mild COVID-19. Study as a whole: Clustering of TCRs was largely donor specific. Study-level points and caveats: Specificity for SARS-CoV-2 was not confirmed among the second-wave clones peaking on day 37. Contracting CD4+ clones lay largely in CM and EM, with CD8+ ones residing in EMRA.

Trimming took 5 bases from V and 10 from J, leaving 12 bases between them. This CDR3 comprises 12 residues. Germline lookup yields CDR1 SNHLY and CDR2 FYNNEI. This clonotype was seen more than once but under ten times. Its antigen is unidentified. 5'RACE primed from the constant segment yielded TCR alpha and TCR beta cDNA libraries bearing sample barcodes and UMIs. TCRdb reprocessed the 5' RACE reads with MiXCR, giving one entry per CDR3 protein. The table includes 180,000 or so distinct CDR3 sequences, roughly 17% detected once. Sequencing input: PBMCs or a T cell subset sorted from them (not recorded which). This TCR was recovered from an adult woman who had mild COVID-19 (a few samples of this study predate the infection). Cell type and time point are not known. The J gene is TRBJ2-1, the V gene TRBV2; D uncertain. CDR3 loop: CASSPMGWEQFF. The CDR3 region has the DNA TGTGCCAGCAGTCCTATGGGGTGGGAGCAGTTCTTC.